Listed below are T cell receptor beta chains from one sample, sequenced in a study of T cells in Graves' hyperthyroidism and ophthalmopathy. Using its own MiXCR run on the multiplex PCR reads, TCRdb lists one record per CDR3 protein. The table includes 490,000 or so distinct CDR3 sequences, roughly 22% detected once. The material sequenced was blood. These receptors were obtained from a woman in her sixties or seventies with Graves' ophthalmopathy. The CDR3 runs from the conserved cysteine through the conserved F or W. The order of the fields is clone size, D gene, V gene, CDR3 length, J gene, CDR3 protein, CDR3 DNA. A D gene is named only where the DNA matches it firmly. Part of the rows lack a size; the others show once, few, many or a class for expanded clones.

few	-	TRBV12-3/TRBV12-4	14	TRBJ2-2	CASSLEGDTGELFF	TGTGCCAGCAGTTTAGAAGGCGACACCGGGGAGCTGTTTTTT
-	TRBD1	TRBV19	12	TRBJ1-1	CASSIPTGEAFF	TGTGCCAGTAGTATTCCGACAGGGGAAGCTTTCTTT
-	-	TRBV11-2	16	TRBJ1-6	CASSYHRVMVNSPLHF	TGTGCCAGCAGCTACCACAGGGTGATGGTTAATTCACCCCTCCACTTT
-	-	TRBV2	13	TRBJ2-6	CARHTSGANVLTF	TGTGCCAGACACACCTCTGGGGCCAACGTCCTGACTTTC
few	-	TRBV5-8	14	TRBJ2-5	CASSLGGAQETQYF	TGTGCCAGCAGCTTGGGGGGGGCCCAAGAGACCCAGTACTTC
few	-	TRBV6-1	14	TRBJ1-4	CASSRDVANEKLFF	TGTGCCAGCAGCCGGGACGTCGCTAATGAAAAACTGTTTTTT
few	-	TRBV19	15	TRBJ2-5	CASSKAEIGVETQYF	TGTGCCTCCTCCAAAGCGGAGATCGGTGTAGAGACCCAGTACTTC
many	-	TRBV20-1	15	TRBJ1-1	CSARDLRQTNTEAFF	TGCAGTGCTAGAGATCTCCGACAGACGAACACTGAAGCTTTCTTT
-	TRBD2	TRBV14	16	TRBJ2-1	CASSRNPLAGYNEQFF	TGTGCCAGCAGCCGAAACCCCCTAGCGGGATACAATGAGCAGTTCTTC
-	-	TRBV5-7	14	TRBJ1-4	CASSLPRGAEKLFF	TGTGCCAGCAGCCTACCTCGGGGGGCAGAAAAACTGTTTTTT
few	TRBD2	TRBV20-1	16	TRBJ2-3	CSARAKTSGSWDTQYF	TGCAGTGCTAGGGCCAAGACTAGCGGGAGTTGGGATACGCAGTATTTT
once	TRBD1	TRBV6-1	17	TRBJ1-4	CASSARDRGLANEKLFF	TGTGCCAGCAGTGCCCGGGACAGGGGGCTGGCTAATGAAAAACTGTTTTTT
-	-	TRBV7-8	12	TRBJ1-1	CASSLVGFEAFF	TGTGCCAGCAGCTTAGTAGGGTTTGAAGCTTTCTTT
many	-	TRBV7-9	16	TRBJ2-7	CASSLQGAGRAHEQYF	TGTGCCAGCAGCTTACAAGGGGCGGGCCGGGCCCACGAGCAGTACTTC
many	TRBD1	TRBV7-9	15	TRBJ2-7	CASSSAGTGTYEQYF	TGTGCCAGCAGCTCCGCCGGGACAGGGACCTACGAGCAGTACTTC
-	-	TRBV2	14	TRBJ1-3	CASSENRSGNTIYF	TGTGCCAGCAGTGAAAATCGCTCTGGAAACACCATATATTTT
few	-	TRBV7-3	15	TRBJ2-5	CASSSRVGQEETQYF	TGTGCCAGCAGCTCCCGGGTGGGGCAAGAAGAGACCCAGTACTTC
few	TRBD1	TRBV12-3/TRBV12-4	13	TRBJ1-1	CASRISGGTEAFF	TGTGCCAGCAGGATTTCAGGGGGTACTGAAGCTTTCTTT
few	TRBD1	TRBV6-1	17	TRBJ1-3	CASSSQGGVGFGNTIYF	TGTGCCAGCAGTTCCCAGGGGGGCGTAGGGTTTGGAAACACCATATATTTT
few	TRBD1	TRBV3-1	15	TRBJ1-5	CASSQGTGVNQPQHF	TGTGCCAGCAGCCAAGGGACAGGGGTGAATCAGCCCCAGCATTTT
few	-	TRBV9	14	TRBJ2-7	CASSVDQGRVEQYF	TGTGCCAGCAGCGTCGATCAGGGGAGGGTCGAGCAGTACTTC
-	-	TRBV25-1	14	TRBJ1-2	CASSDGGAAYGYTF	TGTGCCAGCAGTGATGGAGGGGCCGCCTATGGCTACACCTTC
few	-	TRBV12-3/TRBV12-4	14	TRBJ1-5	CASSPVAGHQPQHF	TGTGCCAGCAGTCCCGTTGCGGGTCATCAGCCCCAGCATTTT
few	TRBD1	TRBV5-1	15	TRBJ2-7	CASSSEDRGHYEQYF	TGCGCCAGCAGCTCGGAGGACAGGGGGCACTACGAGCAGTACTTC
many	-	TRBV20-1	15	TRBJ1-1	CSARVWGGPDTEAFF	TGCAGTGCTAGAGTTTGGGGGGGCCCCGACACTGAAGCTTTCTTT
few	TRBD1	TRBV7-9	14	TRBJ2-1	CASSTTDRYNEQFF	TGTGCCAGCAGCACCACGGACAGGTACAATGAGCAGTTCTTC
few	-	TRBV6-2/TRBV6-3	14	TRBJ2-6	CASSYPGGANVLTF	TGTGCCAGCAGTTACCCGGGTGGGGCCAACGTCCTGACTTTC
few	TRBD1	TRBV18	16	TRBJ2-7	CASSPPGTGGQYEQYF	TGTGCCAGCTCACCACCGGGGACAGGGGGCCAGTACGAGCAGTACTTC
few	TRBD2	TRBV7-9	14	TRBJ2-7	CASSSSGKGYEQYF	TGTGCCAGCAGCAGTAGCGGGAAGGGCTACGAGCAGTACTTC
few	-	TRBV7-2	16	TRBJ2-1	CASSSLPGHSDNEQFF	TGTGCCAGCAGTTCTCTCCCGGGACATAGTGACAATGAGCAGTTCTTC
-	TRBD2	TRBV5-1	14	TRBJ2-2	CASSPGGPHGELFF	TGCGCCAGCAGCCCGGGAGGGCCTCACGGGGAGCTGTTTTTT
-	-	TRBV29-1	13	TRBJ2-7	CSVVPSFVYEQYF	TGCAGCGTTGTGCCCAGTTTCGTCTACGAGCAGTACTTC
-	TRBD1	TRBV19	15	TRBJ2-5	CASNFEGQGSETQYF	TGTGCCAGTAATTTCGAAGGACAGGGTTCAGAGACCCAGTACTTC
-	TRBD1	TRBV29-1	13	TRBJ2-3	CSVGQASADTQYF	TGCAGCGTAGGACAGGCTTCAGCAGATACGCAGTATTTT
-	TRBD2	TRBV19	16	TRBJ2-3	CASSMGLAGSTDTQYF	TGTGCCAGTAGTATGGGACTAGCGGGATCCACAGATACGCAGTATTTT
-	TRBD2	TRBV20-1	14	TRBJ2-5	CSASRLAGGETQYF	TGCAGTGCTAGCAGACTAGCGGGAGGGGAGACCCAGTACTTC
many	-	TRBV30	13	TRBJ2-1	CAWSLQGYNEQFF	TGTGCCTGGAGTCTCCAGGGGTACAATGAGCAGTTCTTC
few	-	TRBV25-1	16	TRBJ1-2	CASSESLIRDLYGYTF	TGTGCCAGCAGTGAATCCCTAATCAGGGACCTTTATGGCTACACCTTC
-	-	TRBV19	13	TRBJ1-2	CASSIDLGFGYTF	TGTGCCAGTAGTATAGATCTGGGGTTTGGCTACACCTTC
few	-	TRBV12-3/TRBV12-4	15	TRBJ1-5	CASSPREPSVQPQHF	TGTGCCAGCAGCCCCCGGGAGCCAAGCGTTCAGCCCCAGCATTTT
many	TRBD2	TRBV12-3/TRBV12-4	19	TRBJ2-2	CASSQSRGLAGGYTGELFF	TGTGCCAGCAGCCAGTCCCGCGGACTAGCGGGGGGGTACACCGGGGAGCTGTTTTTT
few	-	TRBV7-8	13	TRBJ2-7	CASSSPGDYEQYF	TGTGCCAGCAGCTCCCCAGGGGACTACGAGCAGTACTTC
once	-	TRBV5-1	15	TRBJ1-3	CASSLGGELGNTIYF	TGCGCCAGCAGCTTGGGAGGAGAGCTCGGAAACACCATATATTTT
-	TRBD1	TRBV6-1	16	TRBJ1-3	CASRRRDRGLGNTIYF	TGTGCCAGCAGACGACGGGACAGGGGTCTGGGAAACACCATATATTTT
few	-	TRBV28	15	TRBJ1-1	CASSFAGLENTEAFF	TGTGCCAGCAGTTTCGCAGGGCTGGAAAACACTGAAGCTTTCTTT
-	-	TRBV20-1	14	TRBJ2-1	CSAQSGTSYNEQFF	TGCAGTGCTCAGTCGGGCACTTCCTACAATGAGCAGTTCTTC
-	-	TRBV20-1	15	TRBJ2-7	CGATRDGDNSYEQYF	TGCGGTGCGACCAGGGACGGGGACAACAGTTACGAGCAGTACTTC
many	TRBD2	TRBV29-1	14	TRBJ2-1	CSAGLAGAYNEQFF	TGCAGCGCTGGTCTAGCGGGTGCCTACAATGAGCAGTTCTTC